The 29 T cell receptor beta chains given below trace back to one sample, sequenced in a study of T cells in Graves' hyperthyroidism and ophthalmopathy. RNA transcripts served as the template for amplifying TCR beta CDR3 regions. HTBI primers were used for first-round RT-PCR of the TCR CDR3. A single record per CDR3 protein comes from TCRdb applying MiXCR to the multiplex PCR reads. Among 470,000 or so distinct CDR3 sequences listed, around 20% were seen once. Sequencing was performed on blood. These receptor sequences come from a young man with Graves' hyperthyroidism.

The V gene is TRBV5-1, the J gene TRBJ2-5, with 8 positions matching TRBD2. Trimming took 1 base from V and 5 from J; bases not matched to a gene: 7. The CDR3 has 15 amino acids. Germline CDR1 and CDR2: SGHRS and YFSETQ. The CDR3: CASSLISGASETQYF. CDR3 DNA sequence: TGCGCCAGCAGCTTGATTAGCGGGGCCTCCGAGACCCAGTACTTC.

The chain links TRBV7-2 to TRBJ2-7; perhaps D is TRBD1 or TRBD2 (5 bases each). This CDR3 region has 13 residues. V dropped 6 bases and J dropped 6 bases, with 15 bases sitting between them. Per germline, CDR1 SGHTA and CDR2 FQGNSA. The CDR3 is CASSLGVGGEQYF. DNA for the CDR3: TGTGCCAGCAGTCTGGGGGTGGGCGGCGAGCAGTACTTC.

The chain recombines TRBV28 with TRBJ2-7; D perhaps matches TRBD2 (5 bases). V was cut by 3 bases and J by 7 bases, with 22 bases left in between. Germline CDR1 and CDR2: MDHEN and SYDVKM. The CDR3 has 16 amino acids. This chain's CDR3 is CASSFRGYRVTGEQYF. The CDR3 bases are TGTGCCAGCAGTTTTCGTGGGTATAGGGTAACGGGGGAGCAGTACTTC.

This clonotype was counted many times. The V call is TRBV20-1, the J call TRBJ2-7, with D possibly called TRBD1 or TRBD2 (7 bases each). This CDR3 region has 18 residues. Germline V CDR1 and CDR2: DFQATT, SNEGSKA (reference sequence). Trimming stripped 6 bases from V and 3 bases from J, with 30 bases between. CDR3 sequence: CSAPPEGGQGEGFYEQYF. CDR3 bases: TGCAGTGCACCCCCGGAGGGAGGGCAGGGGGAGGGGTTCTACGAGCAGTACTTC.

This rearrangement joins TRBV12-5 to TRBJ1-1, with D possibly being TRBD1 (5 bases). Germline V gene lookup returns CDR1 LGHNT and CDR2 FRNRAP. There are 12 residues in the CDR3. CDR3 region: CSTYGGYTEAFF. The CDR3 DNA reads as TGTTCAACTTACGGGGGGTACACTGAAGCTTTCTTT.

In this sample, this clonotype turned up many times. J is TRBJ2-2 and V is TRBV6-4; possible D gene TRBD1, 6 bases. The CDR3 has 14 amino acids. Trimming removed 5 bases from V and 3 bases from J, with 10 bases in between. Germline-derived CDR1 and CDR2 are MRHNA and SNTAGT. CDR3: CASSPGVDTGELFF. CDR3 in DNA: TGTGCCAGCAGTCCAGGGGTTGACACCGGGGAGCTGTTTTTT.

The chain uses TRBV6-2 or TRBV6-3 and TRBJ1-5; D is ambiguous. CDR1 and CDR2 from the germline V gene are MNHEY and SVGEGT. The CDR3 is 13 amino acids. V lost 4 bases, J lost 6 bases, and 10 bases lay in between. CDR3 region: CASSWAEGQPQHF. In DNA form, the CDR3 reads TGTGCCAGCAGTTGGGCGGAAGGTCAGCCCCAGCATTTT.

In its sample, this clonotype was seen many times. The chain has TRBV12-3 or TRBV12-4 and TRBJ1-2; 7 positions agree with TRBD1. V shed 5 bases and J 5 bases; nucleotides not matched to a gene: 5. CDR3 length: 13 amino acids. CDR3 region: CASSPRGQYGYTF. In nucleotides, the CDR3 is TGTGCCAGCAGTCCAAGGGGACAGTATGGCTACACCTTC.

This clonotype appeared many times. The CDR3 region has the DNA TGCGCCAGCAGCTTGTACGGAACGAACACCGGGGAGCTGTTTTTT. Translated: CASSLYGTNTGELFF. The chain employs TRBV5-1 and TRBJ2-2; D is undetermined. Germline CDR1 and CDR2: SGHRS and YFSETQ. With 1 base removed from V and 0 bases from J, the gap between germline ends came to 7 bases. The CDR3 length is 15 residues.

This clonotype was recorded many times. This chain links TRBV6-5 with TRBJ2-5, with a weak D call TRBD2 (5 bases). The V and J ends lost 1 base and 2 bases respectively, with 8 bases between them. The CDR3 is 14 residues long. CDR1 MNHEY and CDR2 SVGAGI come from the germline V gene. The CDR3, as DNA: TGTGCCAGCAGTTACTACGGGGAACAAGAGACCCAGTACTTC. This codes for CASSYYGEQETQYF.

The chain combines TRBV4-1 with TRBJ2-5, with D possibly TRBD1 on 5 matching bases. The germline CDR1 and CDR2 sequences are MGHRA and YSYEKL. There are 16 residues in the CDR3. Trimming shortened V by 1 base and J by 4 bases, and 16 bases separated the two germline ends. The CDR3 region is CASSQVFSRAPETQYF. The CDR3 nucleotides are TGCGCCAGCAGCCAAGTTTTCTCCAGGGCCCCAGAGACCCAGTACTTC.

Only a few counts were recorded for this clonotype. J is TRBJ2-6 and V is TRBV28; maybe TRBD2 (6 bases). Germline V gene lookup returns CDR1 MDHEN and CDR2 SYDVKM. With 4 bases removed from V and 0 bases from J, the gap between germline ends came to 19 bases. This CDR3 has 19 amino acids. The chain's CDR3 is CASSSRLVLSSSGANVLTF. In nucleotides, the CDR3 is TGTGCCAGCAGTTCTCGACTAGTGCTTAGTAGCTCTGGGGCCAACGTCCTGACTTTC.

The CDR3 is CSARVPTIYEQYF. The CDR3 nucleotides read TGCAGTGCTAGAGTACCGACCATCTACGAGCAGTACTTC. The V and J genes are TRBV20-1 and TRBJ2-7; D is uncertain. Germline lookup yields CDR1 DFQATT and CDR2 SNEGSKA (reference sequence). The V and J ends lost 1 base and 3 bases respectively, with 10 bases between them. CDR3 length equals 13 residues.

The table lists this clonotype with many counts. V gene TRBV5-1 combines with J gene TRBJ2-2; 9 nucleotides agree with TRBD1. Trimming cost V 5 bases and J 6 bases; bases outside gene matches: 8. The V gene's germline CDR1 is SGHRS and CDR2 YFSETQ. This CDR3 is built from 15 residues. CDR3 DNA: TGCGCCAGCAGAGAAGGGACAGGGATTCCCGGGGAGCTGTTTTTT. Its translation: CASREGTGIPGELFF.

The chain is built from TRBV19 and TRBJ2-5; no firm D call. Germline-derived CDR1 and CDR2 are LNHDA and SQIVND (reference sequence). The CDR3 has 12 residues. V lost 9 bases to trimming and J lost 5 bases, with 13 bases between them. CDR3 protein: CASSFMRETQYF. DNA for the CDR3: TGTGCCAGCAGTTTTATGAGGGAGACCCAGTACTTC. Drawing the rest from reference TRBV19 and TRBJ2-5, the complete variable domain is DGGITQSPKYLFRKEGQNVTLSCEQNLNHDAMYWYRQDPGQGLRLIYYSQIVNDFQKGDIAEGYSVSREKKESFPLTVTSAQKNPTAFYLCASSFMRETQYFGPGTRLLVL.

The chain joins TRBV12-3 or TRBV12-4 to TRBJ2-5; 8 bases are shared with TRBD2. Losses at the gene ends were 8 bases for V and 5 bases for J; bases not matched to a gene: 13. The CDR3 totals 15 residues. CDR3 amino acids: CASAGHGREGETQYF. In DNA form, the CDR3 reads TGTGCCAGCGCCGGGCACGGGAGGGAGGGCGAGACCCAGTACTTC.

This clonotype was found many times. The chain uses TRBV4-1 and TRBJ1-5; D is unclear. V was shortened by 3 bases and J by 0 bases, with 15 bases between the two germline ends. CDR3 length: 17 amino acids. Germline V lookup: CDR1 MGHRA, CDR2 YSYEKL. CDR3 coding DNA: TGCGCCAGCAGCCAGCTCGTTGGCCTGACTAGCAATCAGCCCCAGCATTTT. Encoded protein: CASSQLVGLTSNQPQHF.

This clonotype occurred many times. J is TRBJ1-1 and V is TRBV20-1; D uncertain. CDR1 is DFQATT, CDR2 SNEGSKA, per germline (reference sequence). Trimming stripped 2 bases from V and 1 base from J, with 8 bases between. The length of the CDR3 is 13 residues. CDR3 loop: CSARRVPNTEAFF. For the CDR3, the DNA is TGCAGTGCTAGAAGGGTCCCGAACACTGAAGCTTTCTTT.

The V call is TRBV20-1, the J call TRBJ1-2, with D possibly TRBD1 on 5 matching bases. V lost 6 bases to trimming and J lost 5 bases, with 16 bases between them. The CDR3 loop spans 13 amino acids. Germline values: CDR1 DFQATT, CDR2 SNEGSKA (reference sequence). The CDR3 coding sequence is TGCAGTGCCAACAGAAGACAGCTGTATGGCTACACCTTC. This translates into CSANRRQLYGYTF.

This clonotype was seen ten or more times. V gene TRBV6-2 or TRBV6-3 combines with J gene TRBJ1-5; no clear D gene. Germline values: CDR1 MNHEY, CDR2 SVGEGT. This CDR3 has 18 amino acids. V was trimmed by 6 bases and J by 0 bases, leaving 21 bases between them. Written as DNA, the CDR3 is TGTGCCAGCAGGGGAGGCGGCAGCGTTTCAATTAGCAATCAGCCCCAGCATTTT. This gives the protein CASRGGGSVSISNQPQHF.

This clonotype was observed a handful of times. The chain joins TRBV3-1 to TRBJ1-2; 8 bases are a match to TRBD1. The V gene's germline CDR1 is LGHDT and CDR2 YNNKEL (reference sequence). Trimming took 3 bases from V and 1 from J; bases not matched to a gene: 4. This CDR3 region has 15 residues. In DNA, the CDR3 is TGTGCCAGCAGCCACTCCGGACAGGGTAACTATGGCTACACCTTC. Translated: CASSHSGQGNYGYTF. The full variable domain, its missing parts supplied by reference TRBV3-1 and TRBJ1-2, is DTAVSQTPKYLVTQMGNDKSIKCEQNLGHDTMYWYKQDSKKFLKIMFSYNNKELIINETVPNRFSPKSPDKAHLNLHINSLELGDSAVYFCASSHSGQGNYGYTFGSGTRLTVV.

This chain links TRBV27 with TRBJ1-5; D is unclear. Germline V gene sequence: CDR1 MNHEY, CDR2 SMNVEV (reference sequence). V gave up 1 base and J gave up 3 bases, with 10 bases separating them. CDR3 length: 15 amino acids. Here the CDR3 reads CASSLLAEPNQPQHF. The CDR3 region has the DNA TGTGCCAGCAGTTTATTGGCGGAACCCAATCAGCCCCAGCATTTT.

The chain recombines TRBV27 with TRBJ1-2; 9 bases align to TRBD1. Germline V CDR1 and CDR2: MNHEY, SMNVEV (reference sequence). This CDR3 is 15 amino acids long. J was trimmed by 3 bases and V by 5 bases; bases with no gene match: 7. As DNA, the CDR3 is TGTGCCAGCAGTCCACAGGGGGCGGGTTACTATGGCTACACCTTC. Its protein product is CASSPQGAGYYGYTF.

The chain couples TRBV5-1 to TRBJ1-5; TRBD1 agrees at 8 bases. Trimming cost V 3 bases and J 2 bases; bases outside gene matches: 4. The CDR3 runs 15 residues. Germline-derived CDR1 and CDR2 are SGHRS and YFSETQ. CDR3 sequence (DNA): TGCGCCAGCAGCTGGACAGGGTCGCGCAATCAGCCCCAGCATTTT. Translation gives CASSWTGSRNQPQHF.

This clonotype was counted ten times or more. The J gene is TRBJ1-2, the V gene TRBV6-1; D is unresolved. The CDR3 is made up of 16 amino acids. Germline CDR1 and CDR2: MNHNS and SASEGT. V shed 6 bases and J shed 1 base, with 18 bases lying between them. CDR3 coding DNA: TGTGCCAGCAGCGAAATAAGGACCGTGAATAACTATGGCTACACCTTC. Its translation: CASSEIRTVNNYGYTF.

This clonotype was observed at least ten times. This chain links TRBV19 with TRBJ1-2, with TRBD1 matching 9 bases. Germline CDR1 is LNHDA and CDR2 is SQIVND (reference sequence). The CDR3 spans 15 residues. After removal of 7 bases from V and 4 bases from J, the junction contained 10 bases not matched to a gene. The CDR3 DNA sequence: TGTGCCAGTACCCGGCGGGACAGGGAGTTCTATGGCTACACCTTC. It translates to CASTRRDREFYGYTF.

On this clonotype: This clone may be a read error of a much larger clone one base away. A read error is likely, as this CDR3 ends without the conserved phenylalanine or tryptophan. The chain carries TRBV28 and TRBJ2-3; D is perhaps TRBD2 (5 bases). The V end was cut by 7 bases, the J end by 6 bases, with 23 bases between. The CDR3 runs to 16 residues. Germline CDR1 and CDR2: MDHEN and SYDVKM. In DNA, the CDR3 is TGTGCCAGCAACAGTCCTGCGCGAATCCAGCGGGATACGCAGTATTTG. This codes for CASNSPARIQRDTQYL.

This clonotype was detected only a few times. The chain carries TRBV30 and TRBJ2-7; D uncertain. This CDR3 comprises 12 residues. Germline values: CDR1 GTSNPN, CDR2 SVGIG (reference sequence). Trimming took off 2 bases at V and 4 bases at J, with 9 bases between the two ends. The CDR3 coding sequence is TGTGCCTGGAGTCCCCTCGGATACGAGCAGTACTTC. Encoded protein: CAWSPLGYEQYF.

This clonotype was seen ten or more times. CDR3 coding DNA: TGTGCCAGTAGGGGCAGGGAAGAGACCCAGTACTTC. Protein sequence: CASRGREETQYF. The rearrangement links TRBV19 to TRBJ2-5; D might be TRBD1 (5 bases). Trimming cost V 6 bases and J 3 bases, with 8 bases left between them. From germline, CDR1 is LNHDA and CDR2 SQIVND (reference sequence). The CDR3 consists of 12 residues. Supplemented by reference TRBV19 and TRBJ2-5, the full variable domain reads DGGITQSPKYLFRKEGQNVTLSCEQNLNHDAMYWYRQDPGQGLRLIYYSQIVNDFQKGDIAEGYSVSREKKESFPLTVTSAQKNPTAFYLCASRGREETQYFGPGTRLLVL.